This T cell receptor beta chain was captured in a study of monozygotic twins with inflammatory bowel disease. Approximately 3,500 ng of total RNA went into each TCR library. Each CDR3 protein gets one entry in TCRdb, which reprocessed the 5' RACE reads and gives no DNA. The sample data list 200,000 to 250,000 distinct CDR3 sequences. This CDR3 has 13 residues. Germline CDR1 is ENHRY and CDR2 is SYGVKD. T cells were not sorted, and total RNA was isolated straight from whole blood. This TCR came from a human donor with ulcerative colitis or Crohn's disease, or a healthy co-twin of an affected twin (not recorded which). J is TRBJ2-5 and V is TRBV10-3. Input material: blood. The CDR3 protein is CAISEPEPETQYF.